This passage covers 23 T cell receptor beta chains from one sample sequenced in a study of CD8 T cells in ankylosing spondylitis. Antigens of these TCRs are unknown. TCRdb independently ran MiXCR on the 5' RACE reads; one entry per CDR3 protein. Of under 450,000 distinct CDR3 sequences in the sample, roughly 18% are singletons; the top ten hold under 1.2%. Study-level results: A motif in TCR beta, a set of under 10 highly homologous variants, appeared characteristic of ankylosing spondylitis blood.

The sequenced sample consisted of blood, either unsorted or a sorted T cell fraction (not recorded which). These receptors came from a male donor with ankylosing spondylitis.

This clonotype was picked up a small number of times. The chain joins TRBV6-5 to TRBJ2-7; TRBD2 matches 8 bases. V was pared by 3 bases and J by 5 bases, with 6 bases of the junction left unmatched. The CDR3 loop spans 14 amino acids. Germline values: CDR1 MNHEY, CDR2 SVGAGI. CDR3 bases: TGTGCCAGCAGTTATATAGCGGGGTCCAACGAGCAGTACTTC. The encoded protein is CASSYIAGSNEQYF.

This clonotype showed up just a few times. This chain links TRBV12-3 or TRBV12-4 with TRBJ2-2, with D maybe TRBD2 (5 bases). CDR3 length: 13 residues. V was trimmed by 8 bases and J by 6 bases, leaving 13 bases between them. The CDR3 DNA sequence: TGTGCCAGCTCCGGACGGACTTCCGGGGAGCTGTTTTTT. Translation gives CASSGRTSGELFF.

The V and J genes are TRBV12-3 or TRBV12-4 and TRBJ2-7, with D possibly called TRBD1 or TRBD2 (6 bases each). Trimming cost V 1 base and J 7 bases, with 14 bases left between them. The CDR3 has 14 residues. The CDR3, as DNA: TGTGCCAGCAGTTTAGGCAGGGGACGGGAGGAGCAGTACTTC. Its protein is CASSLGRGREEQYF.

This clonotype was counted many times. The chain couples TRBV12-3 or TRBV12-4 to TRBJ2-1, with D possibly being TRBD1 (6 bases). This CDR3 has 13 residues. V was cut by 2 bases and J by 11 bases, with 13 bases left in between. CDR3 loop: CASSLRDTGKQFF. CDR3 nucleotides: TGTGCCAGCAGTTTAAGGGACACGGGGAAGCAGTTCTTC.

CDR3 DNA sequence: TGCAGTGCTCTCCGGCTAGCGGGAGGGCCGGGTAACGAGCAGTACTTC. Translation gives CSALRLAGGPGNEQYF. The V gene is TRBV20-1, the J gene TRBJ2-7; 12 bases are a match to TRBD2. This CDR3 is built from 16 residues. Per germline, CDR1 DFQATT and CDR2 SNEGSKA (reference sequence). The V segment lost 5 bases and the J segment 5 bases; nucleotides outside the gene matches: 13.

Only a few counts were recorded for this clonotype. This chain links TRBV29-1 with TRBJ2-1; 9 bases align to TRBD1. The V segment lost 6 bases and the J segment 6 bases; nucleotides outside the gene matches: 9. Germline V gives CDR1 SQVTM, CDR2 ANQGSEA. The CDR3 loop spans 14 amino acids. The CDR3 loop is CSVRDRVRSNEQFF. The CDR3 DNA follows: TGCAGCGTCCGGGACAGGGTCAGAAGCAATGAGCAGTTCTTC.

The V call is TRBV20-1, the J call TRBJ2-7, with D possibly being TRBD2 (6 bases). This CDR3 spans 14 amino acids. Trimming removed 6 bases from V and 3 bases from J, with 18 bases in between. Germline V gene data show CDR1 as DFQATT and CDR2 as SNEGSKA (reference sequence). CDR3 nucleotides: TGCAGTGCGAATCCCCCGGGACTCCTCTACGAGCAGTACTTC. This encodes CSANPPGLLYEQYF.

In its sample, this clonotype was seen a few times. The J gene is TRBJ2-7, the V gene TRBV10-3, with 15 bases fitting TRBD2. Per germline, CDR1 ENHRY and CDR2 SYGVKD. The ends lost 7 bases at V and 5 bases at J; junction bases unmatched: 9. The CDR3 runs 16 residues. The CDR3 DNA reads TGTGCCATCACGCCGGGACTAGCGGGAGGCGGGAACGAGCAGTACTTC. Its translation: CAITPGLAGGGNEQYF.

A few counts support this clonotype. The rearrangement links TRBV20-1 to TRBJ1-1; possible D gene TRBD1, 5 bases. Trimming took off 3 bases at V and 4 bases at J, with 9 bases between the two ends. CDR3 length: 12 amino acids. The germline V gene has CDR1 DFQATT and CDR2 SNEGSKA (reference sequence). CDR3 coding DNA: TGCAGTGCTAGTTCGGGGGGCACTGAAGCTTTCTTT. Protein: CSASSGGTEAFF.

This clonotype came up a few times. The chain carries TRBV5-1 and TRBJ2-1, with 7 bases matching TRBD1. From germline, CDR1 is SGHRS and CDR2 YFSETQ. V was clipped by 4 bases and J by 6 bases; unmatched bases: 10. The CDR3 length is 15 residues. The CDR3 sequence: CASSLDRVGVNEQFF. CDR3 DNA: TGCGCCAGCAGCCTCGACAGGGTTGGGGTCAATGAGCAGTTCTTC.

This clonotype has a handful of counts. The rearrangement joins TRBV2 to TRBJ1-1; D is possibly TRBD1 (5 bases). CDR1 and CDR2 from the germline V gene are SNHLY and FYNNEI. The CDR3 sequence is 13 residues long. Trimming stripped 6 bases from V and 3 bases from J, with 11 bases between. CDR3 amino acids: CASRWGFDTEAFF. The CDR3 bases are TGTGCCAGCAGGTGGGGGTTCGACACTGAAGCTTTCTTT.

The genes are TRBV7-9 and TRBJ2-7; TRBD1 aligns across 11 bases. The CDR3 spans 16 residues. Germline-derived CDR1 and CDR2 are SEHNR and FQNEAQ (reference sequence). With V trimmed by 5 bases and J by 6 bases, 12 bases remained unmatched. The CDR3 sequence is CASSPRGGTGGAEQYF. The DNA for the CDR3 is TGTGCCAGCAGCCCAAGGGGCGGGACAGGGGGGGCCGAGCAGTACTTC.

The chain couples TRBV20-1 to TRBJ2-3; 7 bases line up with TRBD2. The CDR3 is 15 amino acids. Germline V gene lookup returns CDR1 DFQATT and CDR2 SNEGSKA (reference sequence). J gave up 2 bases and V 3 bases, and 8 bases lay outside the gene matches. CDR3 region: CSARVPAGVTDTQYF. In DNA, the CDR3 is TGCAGTGCTAGGGTCCCCGCGGGGGTCACAGATACGCAGTATTTT.

In DNA form, the CDR3 reads TGCGCCAGCAGCTTAACCGGGACAGGGAACGAGCAGTACTTC. Residues: CASSLTGTGNEQYF. This chain joins TRBV5-1 and TRBJ2-7; 9 bases fit TRBD1. The CDR3 spans 14 residues. Germline V CDR1 and CDR2: SGHRS, YFSETQ. V dropped 2 bases and J dropped 5; count of bases not matched to a gene: 5.

This clonotype has only one observation. V and J are TRBV18 and TRBJ1-2; TRBD1 is a possible D gene (5 bases). The CDR3 is 15 amino acids. V was cut by 2 bases and J by 3 bases, with 13 bases left in between. The V gene's germline CDR1 is KGHSH and CDR2 LQKENI. The CDR3 loop is CASSPGKGPDYGYTF. The DNA for the CDR3 is TGTGCCAGCTCACCAGGGAAGGGGCCGGACTATGGCTACACCTTC.

This clonotype was observed a handful of times. CDR3 DNA: TGTGCCAGCAGCCATCCGGCGACTAGCGGTTACAATGAGCAGTTCTTC. Its protein product is CASSHPATSGYNEQFF. The rearrangement links TRBV3-1 to TRBJ2-1; TRBD2 matches at 9 bases. The germline V gene has CDR1 LGHDT and CDR2 YNNKEL (reference sequence). V shed 3 bases, J shed 4 bases, and the junction held 7 bases outside the gene matches. The CDR3 loop spans 16 amino acids.

There are a few counts of this clonotype. The chain joins TRBV2 to TRBJ1-5; the D is unclear. Germline lookup yields CDR1 SNHLY and CDR2 FYNNEI. The CDR3 covers 12 residues. The germline V and J ends were trimmed by 3 bases and 7 bases, with 7 bases remaining between them. The CDR3 nucleotides read TGTGCCAGCAGTGAGGTATACCAGCCCCAGCATTTT. Its protein is CASSEVYQPQHF.

The genes are TRBV4-2 and TRBJ1-5, with a possible D match to TRBD1 (5 bases). V dropped 0 bases and J dropped 1 base, with 13 bases sitting between them. The germline V gene has CDR1 LGHNA and CDR2 YNFKEQ. This CDR3 has 17 residues. CDR3: CASSQDLRRDSNQPQHF. The CDR3 coding sequence is TGTGCCAGCAGCCAAGATCTTAGGAGGGACAGCAATCAGCCCCAGCATTTT.

This clonotype was counted ten times or more. V gene TRBV5-1 combines with J gene TRBJ2-7, with D possibly TRBD2 on 6 matching bases. Germline assignment: CDR1 SGHRS and CDR2 YFSETQ. The CDR3 loop spans 14 amino acids. V was pared by 9 bases and J by 7 bases, with 23 bases between. CDR3 residues: CATSGDGGPREQYF. For the CDR3, the DNA is TGCGCCACCTCGGGGGATGGAGGGCCACGTGAGCAGTACTTC.

This clonotype was seen only a few times. This rearrangement joins TRBV19 to TRBJ1-4; TRBD1 agrees at 8 bases. The ends lost 6 bases at V and 7 bases at J; junction bases unmatched: 1. The CDR3 loop spans 12 amino acids. CDR1 is LNHDA and CDR2 is SQIVND in the germline V gene (reference sequence). The chain's CDR3 is CASSQGAEKLFF. As DNA, the CDR3 is TGTGCCAGTAGCCAGGGGGCTGAAAAACTGTTTTTT.

The rearrangement uses TRBV14 and TRBJ2-3; D gene ambiguous. CDR3 size: 13 residues. V was pared by 3 bases and J by 4 bases, with 8 bases between. CDR1 and CDR2 from the germline V gene are SGHDN and FVKESK. The CDR3 here is CASSHMLADTQYF. CDR3 in DNA: TGTGCCAGCAGCCACATGCTCGCAGATACGCAGTATTTT.

The gene calls are TRBV20-1 and TRBJ2-1, with TRBD1 matching over 7 bases. Germline CDR1 DFQATT, CDR2 SNEGSKA (reference sequence). Trimming cost V 6 bases and J 9 bases; bases outside gene matches: 5. The CDR3 runs 11 residues. CDR3 sequence: CSAVKGAEQFF. The CDR3 DNA reads TGCAGTGCAGTCAAGGGGGCTGAGCAGTTCTTC.

This clonotype has just a few counts. This chain joins TRBV5-1 and TRBJ2-5, with 9 bases lining up with TRBD1. This CDR3 comprises 14 residues. With 5 bases clipped from V and 5 bases from J, the junction kept 7 bases outside the gene matches. Per germline, CDR1 SGHRS and CDR2 YFSETQ. CDR3 bases: TGCGCCAGCAGGGCGGGGACAGGGCTGGAGACCCAGTACTTC. This translates into CASRAGTGLETQYF.